The 25 T cell receptor beta chains listed next were all sequenced from one sample in a study of cytomegalovirus exposure and HLA in healthy donors. The table came from immunoSEQ multiplex PCR; TCRdb's copy has only in-frame clones and leaves some out. The data hold 130,000 to 150,000 clones, with approximately 90% observed a single time. Sequenced: PBMCs. Receptors were obtained from a man aged 18 to 29 in good health and CMV-seropositive.

This clone appeared once. The CDR3 region has the DNA TGTGCCAGCAGCCCTTGGACAGGCATAGAGGGCTACACCTTC. Translated: CASSPWTGIEGYTF. The chain joins TRBV9 to TRBJ1-2; 7 bases are shared with TRBD1. This CDR3 region has 14 residues. V lost 4 bases and J lost 8; bases outside the gene matches: 11. Germline CDR1 is SGDLS and CDR2 is YYNGEE.

The chain employs TRBV13 and TRBJ2-2; 7 nucleotides align to TRBD2. Per germline, CDR1 PRHDT and CDR2 FYEKMQ (reference sequence). The CDR3 length is 14 residues. Trimming removed 5 bases from V and 4 bases from J; junction bases left unmatched: 4. As DNA, the CDR3 is TGTGCCAGCAGCCCCGGGGGGTTCACCGGGGAGCTGTTTTTT. The encoded protein is CASSPGGFTGELFF.

The chain uses TRBV6-1 and TRBJ2-7, with D possibly matching TRBD2 (7 bases). The germline V gene has CDR1 MNHNS and CDR2 SASEGT. The CDR3 contains 14 residues. V was shortened by 7 bases and J by 4 bases, with 17 bases between the two germline ends. As DNA, the CDR3 is TGTGCCAGCAACTGGAGGGAGGGGGGATACGAGCAGTACTTC. Residues: CASNWREGGYEQYF.

This chain connects TRBV15 to TRBJ2-7, with 8 bases identical to TRBD2. The V and J ends lost 0 bases and 4 bases, in that order; junction bases with no gene match: 14. The CDR3 totals 18 residues. Germline V gene lookup returns CDR1 LNHNV and CDR2 YYDKDF (reference sequence). Written as DNA, the CDR3 is TGTGCCACCAGCAGAGAATTTAGCGGGATTTCTCCTGAGTACGAGCAGTACTTC. This codes for CATSREFSGISPEYEQYF.

This chain uses TRBV5-6 with TRBJ1-1; tentatively, D is TRBD1 (6 bases). V was clipped by 1 base and J by 7 bases, with 8 bases between them. The CDR3 is made up of 12 amino acids. Germline CDR1 reads SGHDT; CDR2 reads YYEEEE. The CDR3 spells CASSLRDIEAFF. CDR3 nucleotides: TGTGCCAGCAGCTTGCGGGACATTGAAGCTTTCTTT.

V gene TRBV5-8 combines with J gene TRBJ2-7, with TRBD1 matching 9 bases. Germline CDR1 SGHTS, CDR2 YDEGEE. The J segment lost 3 bases and the V segment lost 3 bases, leaving 4 bases of the junction unmatched. There are 14 residues in the CDR3. For the CDR3, the DNA is TGTGCCAGCAGCTGGACAGGGGAATACTACGAGCAGTACTTC. Translated: CASSWTGEYYEQYF.

In its sample, this clone was seen once. V gene TRBV5-6 combines with J gene TRBJ2-3; 13 bases agree with TRBD2. Trimming cost V 5 bases and J 5 bases; bases outside gene matches: 8. Germline lookup yields CDR1 SGHDT and CDR2 YYEEEE. This CDR3 has 16 residues. For the CDR3, the DNA is TGTGCCAGCAGACCCGGACTAGCGGGAGTCAAAGATACGCAGTATTTT. Amino acid sequence: CASRPGLAGVKDTQYF.

The chain uses TRBV19 and TRBJ2-5, with 11 bases identical to TRBD1. The ends lost 0 bases at V and 5 bases at J; junction bases unmatched: 5. This CDR3 is 16 amino acids long. Germline V lookup: CDR1 LNHDA, CDR2 SQIVND (reference sequence). The CDR3 coding sequence is TGTGCCAGTAGTATAGAGGACAGGGGGCTACAGGAGACCCAGTACTTC. Translated: CASSIEDRGLQETQYF. The whole variable domain, remainder taken from reference TRBV19 and TRBJ2-5, is DGGITQSPKYLFRKEGQNVTLSCEQNLNHDAMYWYRQDPGQGLRLIYYSQIVNDFQKGDIAEGYSVSREKKESFPLTVTSAQKNPTAFYLCASSIEDRGLQETQYFGPGTRLLVL.

The rearrangement uses TRBV27 and TRBJ2-1; D may be TRBD1 (6 bases). V lost 3 bases and J 10 bases, leaving 13 bases between the germline ends. Germline CDR1 is MNHEY and CDR2 is SMNVEV (reference sequence). CDR3 length equals 13 residues. CDR3 bases: TGTGCCAGCAGTTTGCCAGGGGTCGGCGAGCAGTTCTTC. Translation gives CASSLPGVGEQFF.

The DNA of the CDR3 is TGTGCTAGCGCTGGCGGGAGGGCCGCAGATACGCAGTATTTT. This sequence encodes CASAGGRAADTQYF. The genes are TRBV6-1 and TRBJ2-3, with 9 bases that match TRBD2. CDR1 MNHNS and CDR2 SASEGT come from the germline V gene. CDR3 size: 14 residues.

The CDR3 region is CASSSGTPQRNTQYF. Here the CDR3 DNA reads TGCGCCAGCAGCTCCGGGACTCCCCAGCGGAATACGCAGTATTTT. The chain recombines TRBV5-1 with TRBJ2-3; D may be TRBD2 (6 bases). The germline V gene has CDR1 SGHRS and CDR2 YFSETQ. This CDR3 has 15 residues. Deletions cut 3 bases from V and 7 bases from J, with 18 bases between.

This clone was counted between two and nine times. V usage is TRBV13 and J usage is TRBJ1-6; D call uncertain. Trimming left V 6 bases short and J 0 bases short, with 12 bases between. The CDR3 is 16 amino acids. Germline V gene sequence: CDR1 PRHDT, CDR2 FYEKMQ (reference sequence). CDR3 sequence reads: CASRRSGSSYNSPLHF. The DNA of the CDR3 is TGTGCCAGCAGAAGGAGTGGGAGCTCCTATAATTCACCCCTCCACTTT.

This clone was observed a few times. The genes are TRBV6-6 and TRBJ2-4; a weak D match, TRBD1 (5 bases). Deletions cut 0 bases from V and 0 bases from J, with 6 bases between. This CDR3 comprises 15 residues. CDR1 is MNHNY and CDR2 is SVGAGI in the germline V gene (reference sequence). The CDR3 DNA is TGTGCCAGCAGTTACTCGACAGAAGCCAAAAACATTCAGTACTTC. Translation: CASSYSTEAKNIQYF.

The CDR3 DNA reads as TGTGCCAGCAGTTACCAGCGGAGAGGGGAGGAAGAGCAGTACTTC. It codes for CASSYQRRGEEEQYF. The chain recombines TRBV6-5 with TRBJ2-7; a possible D gene is TRBD2 (6 bases). The CDR3 has 15 amino acids. Per the germline V gene, CDR1 is MNHEY and CDR2 is SVGAGI. V was pared by 2 bases and J by 7 bases, with 18 bases between.

V gene TRBV13 combines with J gene TRBJ2-1; TRBD2 might be the D (6 bases). From germline, CDR1 is PRHDT and CDR2 FYEKMQ (reference sequence). This CDR3 comprises 16 residues. V was shortened by 7 bases and J by 4 bases, with 20 bases between the two germline ends. The CDR3 here is CASTPLLGEAYNEQFF. The DNA of the CDR3 is TGTGCCAGCACCCCCCTCTTGGGGGAGGCGTACAATGAGCAGTTCTTC.

The chain has TRBV18 and TRBJ2-6; a possible D gene is TRBD1 (6 bases). Germline-derived CDR1 and CDR2 are KGHSH and LQKENI. Trimming stripped 5 bases from V and 4 bases from J, with 12 bases between. The CDR3 covers 15 residues. For the CDR3, the DNA is TGTGCCAGCTCAACAGGGCTGTCCGGGGCCAACGTCCTGACTTTC. Translating gives CASSTGLSGANVLTF.

The V and J genes are TRBV5-1 and TRBJ2-3; possibly TRBD2 for D (6 bases). V was shortened by 1 base and J by 2 bases, with 14 bases between the two germline ends. Per germline, CDR1 SGHRS and CDR2 YFSETQ. CDR3 length equals 16 residues. This CDR3 is CASSLPLGEVTDTQYF. The DNA of the CDR3 is TGCGCCAGCAGCTTGCCTCTGGGGGAGGTCACAGATACGCAGTATTTT.

This chain joins TRBV6-1 and TRBJ1-2; D is undetermined. The germline V gene encodes CDR1 MNHNS and CDR2 SASEGT. The CDR3 is 18 amino acids. The V and J ends lost 2 bases and 0 bases respectively, with 19 bases between them. CDR3 DNA: TGTGCCAGCAGTGAACGGGGTGGGGTTCGCCTAGCTAACTATGGCTACACCTTC. Translated: CASSERGGVRLANYGYTF.

Many counts were recorded for this clone. V and J are TRBV6-1 and TRBJ2-1; TRBD2 matches at 12 bases. With V trimmed by 6 bases and J by 3 bases, 3 bases remained unmatched. Germline values: CDR1 MNHNS, CDR2 SASEGT. There are 15 residues in the CDR3. CDR3 amino acids: CASRALAGGYNEQFF. The DNA of the CDR3 is TGTGCCAGCAGGGCACTAGCGGGGGGCTACAATGAGCAGTTCTTC.

This sequence joins TRBV5-1 and TRBJ1-2; TRBD1 is a possible D gene (5 bases). CDR3 length equals 15 residues. CDR1 and CDR2 from the germline V gene are SGHRS and YFSETQ. V was cut by 3 bases and J by 8 bases, with 20 bases left in between. CDR3 region: CASSSTAGLGQGYTF. The CDR3 coding sequence is TGCGCCAGCAGCTCCACCGCAGGGCTAGGGCAGGGCTACACCTTC.

This sequence joins TRBV7-8 and TRBJ2-2, with 10 bases lining up with TRBD2. Trimming took 0 bases from V and 4 from J; bases not matched to a gene: 2. This CDR3 contains 16 residues. Germline V gene lookup returns CDR1 SGHVS and CDR2 FQNEAQ. The CDR3 here is CASSLASGGATGELFF. In DNA form, the CDR3 reads TGTGCCAGCAGCTTAGCGAGCGGGGGGGCCACCGGGGAGCTGTTTTTT.

The J gene is TRBJ2-1, the V gene TRBV18, with 12 bases lining up with TRBD2. The V gene's germline CDR1 is KGHSH and CDR2 LQKENI. V shed 3 bases, J shed 9 bases, and the junction held 3 bases outside the gene matches. This CDR3 region has 14 residues. The CDR3 sequence is CASSPGLAGSEQFF. In DNA form, the CDR3 reads TGTGCCAGCTCACCCGGACTAGCGGGAAGTGAGCAGTTCTTC.

This sequence joins TRBV6-1 and TRBJ2-7; no firm D call. The V gene's germline CDR1 is MNHNS and CDR2 SASEGT. V was clipped by 1 base and J by 3 bases, with 13 bases between them. This CDR3 contains 15 residues. Written as DNA, the CDR3 is TGTGCCAGCAGTGAAGGATCCGGGTGGGTCTACGAGCAGTACTTC. Its protein is CASSEGSGWVYEQYF.

This clone came up a few times. Within the sample, other DNA sequences also encode this same CDR3. The chain joins TRBV5-4 to TRBJ1-2, with a possible D match to TRBD1 (6 bases). The germline CDR1 and CDR2 sequences are SGHNT and YYREEE (reference sequence). Trimming removed 1 base at V and 3 bases at J, with 7 bases between. The CDR3 is made up of 13 amino acids. CDR3 nucleotides: TGTGCCAGCAGCTTGCCAGGGGACTATGGCTACACCTTC. It is translated as CASSLPGDYGYTF.

V and J are TRBV6-1 and TRBJ2-7; 7 bases are shared with TRBD2. The CDR3 sequence is 13 residues long. The V gene's germline CDR1 is MNHNS and CDR2 SASEGT. The junction had 9 bases not matched to a gene; V was cut back by 9 bases and J by 4 bases. The CDR3 nucleotides are TGTGCCAGTACTAGCGAGAGAAGGTACGAGCAGTACTTC. This gives the protein CASTSERRYEQYF.